The 24 T cell receptor beta chains below come from one sample, sequenced in a study of control samples from healthy donors and cancer patients. Method: immunoSEQ multiplex PCR; TCRdb's copy keeps in-frame clones and lacks some. The top ten clones hold around 3% of a sample with approximately 97,000 clones, 80% to 95% of them seen once. Sequences were obtained from blood. The receptor source for this set is a human donor in good health. The donor label of this sample is uncertain.

The CDR3 DNA follows: TGTGCCAGCAGTGAAGGGACAAGTAGAAACACCATATATTTT. Its protein product is CASSEGTSRNTIYF. V and J are TRBV6-1 and TRBJ1-3, with a possible D match to TRBD1 (5 bases). The CDR3 totals 14 residues. Germline V gene lookup returns CDR1 MNHNS and CDR2 SASEGT. V lost 1 base to trimming and J lost 5 bases, with 9 bases between them.

This sequence joins TRBV5-1 and TRBJ1-1, with D perhaps TRBD1 (5 bases). Germline lookup yields CDR1 SGHRS and CDR2 YFSETQ. The CDR3 is 14 amino acids. V was shortened by 4 bases and J by 0 bases, with 10 bases between the two germline ends. Here the CDR3 reads CASSLGRVNTEAFF. In nucleotides, the CDR3 is TGCGCCAGCAGCCTGGGACGGGTGAACACTGAAGCTTTCTTT.

This chain links TRBV4-1 with TRBJ2-1; 10 bases map to TRBD2. Germline V gene lookup returns CDR1 MGHRA and CDR2 YSYEKL. The trim removed 4 bases at V and 8 bases at J, leaving 5 bases unmatched. The length of the CDR3 is 14 residues. CDR3 residues: CASSPGTSVDEQFF. For the CDR3, the DNA is TGCGCCAGCAGCCCAGGGACTAGCGTCGATGAGCAGTTCTTC.

This chain uses TRBV9 with TRBJ2-7, with 7 bases identical to TRBD1. CDR1 is SGDLS, CDR2 YYNGEE, per germline. The junction had 9 bases not matched to a gene; V was cut back by 0 bases and J by 6 bases. This CDR3 region has 15 residues. CDR3 loop: CASSVGVGTAVEQYF. CDR3 DNA sequence: TGTGCCAGCAGCGTAGGAGTGGGGACAGCTGTCGAGCAGTACTTC.

This chain links TRBV24-1 with TRBJ2-2; no definite D call. The CDR3 length is 13 residues. Trimming took off 5 bases at V and 5 bases at J, with 8 bases between the two ends. Germline loops: CDR1 KGHDR, CDR2 SFDVKD. The CDR3: CATSAQTTGELFF. DNA for the CDR3: TGTGCCACCAGTGCTCAGACAACCGGGGAGCTGTTTTTT.

The genes are TRBV11-2 and TRBJ1-5; TRBD1 matches at 7 bases. CDR3 length: 15 residues. The germline CDR1 and CDR2 sequences are SGHAT and FQNNGV. V lost 1 base and J lost 4; bases outside the gene matches: 4. The CDR3, as DNA: TGTGCCAGCAGCTTAGTAGGACAGGAAAATCAGCCCCAGCATTTT. This gives the protein CASSLVGQENQPQHF.

The chain has TRBV9 and TRBJ1-1; perhaps TRBD1 as D (6 bases). This CDR3 spans 14 amino acids. Trimming pared 0 bases from V and 1 base from J, leaving 7 bases between. Germline V lookup: CDR1 SGDLS, CDR2 YYNGEE. Written as DNA, the CDR3 is TGTGCCAGCAGCGTAGGGACAGCGAACACTGAAGCTTTCTTT. This encodes CASSVGTANTEAFF. Supplemented by reference TRBV9 and TRBJ1-1, the full variable domain reads DSGVTQTPKHLITATGQRVTLRCSPRSGDLSVYWYQQSLDQGLQFLIQYYNGEERAKGNILERFSAQQFPDLHSELNLSSLELGDSALYFCASSVGTANTEAFFGQGTRLTVV.

The chain joins TRBV5-3 to TRBJ1-5; the D gene is possibly TRBD1 (5 bases). TRBV5-3 is labeled an ORF, and its function is uncertain. Trimming shortened V by 1 base and J by 0 bases, and 14 bases separated the two germline ends. The CDR3 runs to 17 residues. CDR3 sequence reads: CARSLRGSRVSNQPQHF. For the CDR3, the DNA is TGTGCCAGAAGCTTGCGGGGGAGCCGGGTTAGCAATCAGCCCCAGCATTTT.

This clone was detected once. The chain uses TRBV18 and TRBJ1-1; possible D gene TRBD1, 5 bases. CDR3 length: 14 amino acids. Trimming cost V 0 bases and J 3 bases, with 8 bases left between them. CDR1 and CDR2 from the germline V gene are KGHSH and LQKENI. DNA of the CDR3: TGTGCCAGCTCACCACCGTTCAGGGACACTGAAGCTTTCTTT. Encoded protein: CASSPPFRDTEAFF. Looking up the rest from reference TRBV18 and TRBJ1-1 gives the full variable domain: NAGVMQNPRHLVRRRGQEARLRCSPMKGHSHVYWYRQLPEEGLKFMVYLQKENIIDESGMPKERFSAEFPKEGPSILRIQQVVRGDSAAYFCASSPPFRDTEAFFGQGTRLTVV.

DNA for the CDR3: TGTGCCAGTAGTACGTACGGGGTCCCTGGCTCCTACGAGCAGTACGTC. Its protein product is CASSTYGVPGSYEQYV. The chain has TRBV19 and TRBJ2-7; perhaps TRBD2 as D (5 bases). The CDR3 totals 16 residues. V was cut by 4 bases and J by 0 bases, with 16 bases left in between. Germline CDR1 is LNHDA and CDR2 is SQIVND (reference sequence).

This clone was seen just once. The same CDR3 can be traced to other DNA sequences in this sample. V usage is TRBV25-1 and J usage is TRBJ2-3; D remains ambiguous. Trimming cost V 3 bases and J 8 bases, with 24 bases left between them. This CDR3 has 17 amino acids. The germline V gene has CDR1 MGHDK and CDR2 SYGVNS. For the CDR3, the DNA is TGTGCCAGCAGTGACGGGCTTAGAAAAAGCCCTTGGAGTACGCAGTATTTT. Its protein is CASSDGLRKSPWSTQYF.

Only one count was recorded for this clone. This rearrangement joins TRBV3-1 (or the pseudogene TRBV3-2) to TRBJ2-3, with TRBD2 matching over 13 bases. Germline CDR1 and CDR2: LGHDT and YNNKEL (reference sequence). CDR3 length: 17 amino acids. V trimming: 2 bases; J trimming: 2 bases; junction bases outside the gene matches: 4. CDR3 in amino acids: CASSQRLAGGHTDTQYF. The CDR3 DNA reads as TGTGCCAGCAGCCAAAGACTAGCGGGGGGCCACACAGATACGCAGTATTTT.

The chain couples TRBV2 to TRBJ1-5; D is possibly TRBD1 (5 bases). The CDR3 length is 14 residues. Germline lookup yields CDR1 SNHLY and CDR2 FYNNEI. V lost 9 bases and J 2 bases, leaving 14 bases between the germline ends. Written as DNA, the CDR3 is TGTGCCAGTCAAGCAGGGAGTGGCAATCAGCCCCAGCATTTT. Protein: CASQAGSGNQPQHF.

The rearrangement joins TRBV18 to TRBJ2-1, with a tentative D call TRBD2 (6 bases). From germline, CDR1 is KGHSH and CDR2 LQKENI. The CDR3 runs 16 residues. V was clipped by 0 bases and J by 10 bases, with 19 bases between them. The CDR3 region has the DNA TGTGCCAGCTCACCACCGGAATCGGGGGTCGTAGGGGAGCAGTTCTTC. Its protein product is CASSPPESGVVGEQFF.

V and J are TRBV24-1 and TRBJ2-5, with 7 bases fitting TRBD2. Trimming cost V 2 bases and J 7 bases; bases outside gene matches: 6. The CDR3 has 14 amino acids. Germline values: CDR1 KGHDR, CDR2 SFDVKD. This CDR3 is CATSDWGGRGTQYF. CDR3 nucleotide sequence: TGTGCCACCAGTGATTGGGGAGGGAGGGGGACCCAGTACTTC.

The rearrangement links TRBV2 to TRBJ1-2; TRBD1 might be the D (5 bases). Germline-derived CDR1 and CDR2 are SNHLY and FYNNEI. The length of the CDR3 is 14 residues. V gave up 4 bases and J gave up 7 bases, with 16 bases separating them. CDR3 sequence: CASSGEGLRGGYTF. The DNA for the CDR3 is TGTGCCAGCAGTGGGGAAGGACTGAGGGGTGGCTACACCTTC.

The gene calls are TRBV11-2 and TRBJ1-1; D is perhaps TRBD1 (6 bases). The CDR3 extends over 14 amino acids. From germline, CDR1 is SGHAT and CDR2 FQNNGV. The V gene lost 3 bases and the J gene lost 4 bases, with 12 bases spanning the gap. The CDR3 nucleotides are TGTGCCAGCAGCTTTAAGGGGGGTGGCACTGAAGCTTTCTTT. Amino acids: CASSFKGGGTEAFF.

The chain carries TRBV2 and TRBJ1-6; D might be TRBD1 (5 bases). Trimming pared 0 bases from V and 2 bases from J, leaving 11 bases between. Germline-derived CDR1 and CDR2 are SNHLY and FYNNEI. The CDR3 extends over 17 amino acids. This CDR3 reads CASSEAQGATYNSPLHF. DNA of the CDR3: TGTGCCAGCAGTGAAGCGCAGGGAGCCACCTATAATTCACCCCTCCACTTT. The full variable domain, in which reference TRBV2 and TRBJ1-6 provide the parts outside the CDR3, is EPEVTQTPSHQVTQMGQEVILRCVPISNHLYFYWYRQILGQKVEFLVSFYNNEISEKSEIFDDQFSVERPDGSNFTLKIRSTKLEDSAMYFCASSEAQGATYNSPLHFGNGTRLTVT.

The V gene is TRBV5-5, the J gene TRBJ2-1; 7 bases agree with TRBD1. With 4 bases clipped from V and 8 bases from J, the junction kept 6 bases outside the gene matches. Germline lookup yields CDR1 SGHKS and CDR2 YYEKEE (reference sequence). CDR3 length: 13 amino acids. The CDR3 reads CASSLRGLDEQFF. The CDR3 DNA is TGTGCCAGCAGCCTCAGGGGGTTGGATGAGCAGTTCTTC.

This clone has only one observation. This rearrangement joins TRBV20-1 to TRBJ2-5; D is unresolved. Trimming stripped 6 bases from V and 2 bases from J, with 7 bases between. CDR1 DFQATT and CDR2 SNEGSKA come from the germline V gene (reference sequence). There are 11 residues in the CDR3. CDR3 bases: TGCAGTGCAGCTCGACAAGAGACCCAGTACTTC. It is translated as CSAARQETQYF.

This clone appeared a single time. V usage is TRBV5-4 and J usage is TRBJ2-3; a weak D match, TRBD2 (6 bases). Trimming took off 5 bases at V and 2 bases at J, with 15 bases between the two ends. CDR3 size: 15 residues. The V gene's germline CDR1 is SGHNT and CDR2 YYREEE (reference sequence). The CDR3 DNA follows: TGTGCCAGCAGAAGGGACTTTCTTCACACAGATACGCAGTATTTT. Its protein is CASRRDFLHTDTQYF.

The CDR3 DNA reads TGTGCCACCTCTGGGACCGAATTCAATAATTCACCCCTCCACTTT. It is translated as CATSGTEFNNSPLHF. The chain has TRBV19 and TRBJ1-6, with a tentative D call TRBD1 (5 bases). Germline V lookup: CDR1 LNHDA, CDR2 SQIVND (reference sequence). The CDR3 consists of 15 residues. Trimming shortened V by 10 bases and J by 5 bases, and 18 bases separated the two germline ends.

The rearrangement links TRBV2 to TRBJ2-7; 9 bases fit TRBD1. CDR1 is SNHLY and CDR2 is FYNNEI in the germline V gene. Trimming removed 4 bases from V and 0 bases from J; junction bases left unmatched: 10. CDR3 length equals 17 residues. The CDR3, as DNA: TGTGCCAGCAGTGCGGGGACAGGGAACACCGTCTCCTACGAGCAGTACGTC. Protein: CASSAGTGNTVSYEQYV.

The V gene is TRBV5-4, the J gene TRBJ1-4, with D hard to call. Germline CDR1 is SGHNT and CDR2 is YYREEE (reference sequence). V was clipped by 2 bases and J by 8 bases, with 13 bases between them. The CDR3 runs 14 residues. The CDR3 sequence: CASSFDNSAEKLFF. The CDR3 nucleotides are TGTGCCAGCAGCTTTGACAACAGCGCGGAAAAACTGTTTTTT.